The present T cell receptor (beta chain) was sequenced within a study of T cell responses to AZD1222 COVID-19 vaccine. Clones were read by immunoSEQ multiplex PCR, and TCRdb kept only the in-frame ones, dropping some. This sample has 57,000 or so clones; 81% occur once, and the top ten carry 26%. General study points: Baseline seropositivity characterized only six AZD1222 recipients. The breadth and depth of Spike-specific TCRs increased once two AZD1222 doses had been given. Donors, mostly white British, included more females; clonal diversity was possibly underestimated.

Comments on this clone: Its matching antigen is unknown.

CDR1 is KGHSH, CDR2 LQKENI, per germline. The CDR3 sequence is 12 residues long. The V end lost 2 bases, the J end lost 6 bases, and 5 bases lay between the germline ends. The receptor was isolated from an adult who received the AZD1222 COVID-19 vaccine. The genes are TRBV18 and TRBJ1-5; the D is unclear. Sequences were derived from peripheral blood, sampled 28 days after the second AZD1222 dose. CDR3 DNA: TGTGCCAGCTCACCAAGGGTTCAGCCCCAGCATTTT. Translation: CASSPRVQPQHF. The variable domain in full, with the rest retrieved from reference TRBV18 and TRBJ1-5, is NAGVMQNPRHLVRRRGQEARLRCSPMKGHSHVYWYRQLPEEGLKFMVYLQKENIIDESGMPKERFSAEFPKEGPSILRIQQVVRGDSAAYFCASSPRVQPQHFGDGTRLSIL.